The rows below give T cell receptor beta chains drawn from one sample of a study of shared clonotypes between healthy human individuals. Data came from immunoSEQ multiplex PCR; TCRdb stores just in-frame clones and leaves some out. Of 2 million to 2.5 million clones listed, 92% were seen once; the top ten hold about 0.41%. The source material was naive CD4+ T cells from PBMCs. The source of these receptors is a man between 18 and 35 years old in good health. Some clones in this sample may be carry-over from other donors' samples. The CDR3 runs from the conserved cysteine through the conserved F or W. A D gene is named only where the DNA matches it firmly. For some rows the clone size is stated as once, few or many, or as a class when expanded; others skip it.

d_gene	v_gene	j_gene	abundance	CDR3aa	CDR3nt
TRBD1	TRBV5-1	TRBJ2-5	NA	CASSLSGQGFQETQYF	TGCGCCAGCAGCTTATCCGGACAGGGTTTCCAAGAGACCCAGTACTTC
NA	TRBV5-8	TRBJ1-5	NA	CASSLVGRGEYQPQHF	TGTGCCAGCAGCTTAGTAGGGAGAGGAGAATATCAGCCCCAGCATTTT
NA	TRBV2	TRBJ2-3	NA	CASTLGTRSTDTQYF	TGTGCCAGCACCCTTGGGACTCGAAGCACAGATACGCAGTATTTT
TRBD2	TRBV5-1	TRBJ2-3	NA	CASSLPILAGGPVDTQYF	TGCGCCAGCAGCTTGCCCATACTAGCGGGAGGGCCAGTAGATACGCAGTATTTT
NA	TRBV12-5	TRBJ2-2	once	CASGFTTGSLAGELFF	TGTGCTAGTGGTTTTACCACAGGGAGTTTGGCCGGGGAGCTGTTTTTT
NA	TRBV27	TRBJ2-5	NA	CASSRWTGLHGETQYF	TGTGCCAGCAGTCGATGGACCGGGCTCCATGGGGAGACCCAGTACTTC
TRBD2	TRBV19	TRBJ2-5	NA	CASSPSGLQETQYF	TGTGCCAGTAGTCCTAGCGGTCTCCAAGAGACCCAGTACTTC
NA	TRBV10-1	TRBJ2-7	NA	CASSESRGDEQYF	TGCGCCAGCAGTGAGTCGAGGGGGGACGAGCAGTACTTC
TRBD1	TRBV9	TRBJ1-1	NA	CASSSRDRVDTEAFF	TGTGCCAGCAGCTCCCGGGACAGGGTCGACACTGAAGCTTTCTTT
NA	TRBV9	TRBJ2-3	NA	CASSAPVTYSGTDNTDTQYF	TGTGCCAGCAGCGCCCCGGTTACTTATAGCGGAACCGACAACACAGATACGCAGTATTTT